The 11 T cell receptor beta chains below were found in one sample sequenced in a study of control samples from healthy donors and cancer patients. Profiling relied on immunoSEQ multiplex PCR, and the TCRdb table lists in-frame clones only, not all of them. Found here are about 54,000 clones, around 96% of them singletons; the top ten hold 1.5% to 2%. The sample was blood. These receptors were collected from a woman aged 25 to 39 in good health.

The chain has TRBV18 and TRBJ1-3; 9 positions agree with TRBD1. CDR3 length equals 17 residues. J was trimmed by 4 bases and V by 1 base; bases with no gene match: 8. Germline V gives CDR1 KGHSH, CDR2 LQKENI. The CDR3 is CASSPRGTGSIGNTIYF. CDR3 in DNA: TGTGCCAGCTCACCACGCGGGACAGGGAGTATAGGAAACACCATATATTTT.

This clone has only one observation. The CDR3 sequence: CASSRTGSTDTQYF. The DNA for the CDR3 is TGCGCCAGCAGCCGGACAGGTAGCACAGATACGCAGTATTTT. J is TRBJ2-3 and V is TRBV5-1; 7 bases map to TRBD1. CDR3 length equals 14 residues. Unmatched junction bases numbered 2, after V lost 4 bases and J lost 0 bases. Germline V lookup: CDR1 SGHRS, CDR2 YFSETQ.

The chain has TRBV30 and TRBJ1-4; 8 bases agree with TRBD1. The CDR3 runs 16 residues. Trimming cost V 2 bases and J 4 bases; bases outside gene matches: 9. The germline V gene has CDR1 GTSNPN and CDR2 SVGIG (reference sequence). The CDR3 spells CAWSLSRQGFNEKLFF. The CDR3 DNA sequence: TGTGCCTGGAGTCTCTCCCGACAGGGGTTTAATGAAAAACTGTTTTTT.

V is TRBV2 and J is TRBJ1-5; D is undetermined. Germline V gene lookup returns CDR1 SNHLY and CDR2 FYNNEI. CDR3 length: 13 residues. With 4 bases removed from V and 4 bases from J, the gap between germline ends came to 8 bases. CDR3: CASSVQENQPQHF. The CDR3 bases are TGTGCCAGCAGTGTTCAGGAAAATCAGCCCCAGCATTTT.

The chain couples TRBV11-3 to TRBJ1-3; D unresolved. The CDR3 loop spans 14 amino acids. The germline V gene encodes CDR1 SGHNT and CDR2 YENEEA. Trimming pared 6 bases from V and 1 base from J, leaving 10 bases between. The CDR3 DNA is TGTGCCAGCAGTTTTTGGAGTTCTGGAAACACCATATATTTT. Translation: CASSFWSSGNTIYF. Combining the CDR3 with reference TRBV11-3 and TRBJ1-3 gives the whole variable domain EAGVVQSPRYKIIEKKQPVAFWCNPISGHNTLYWYLQNLGQGPELLIRYENEEAVDDSQLPKDRFSAERLKGVDSTLKIQPAELGDSAVYLCASSFWSSGNTIYFGEGSWLTVV.

This sequence joins TRBV30 and TRBJ2-3; D may be TRBD2 (6 bases). Trimming pared 2 bases from V and 0 bases from J, leaving 12 bases between. This CDR3 is built from 15 residues. The germline V gene encodes CDR1 GTSNPN and CDR2 SVGIG (reference sequence). CDR3 sequence: CAWSSGGASTDTQYF. Written as DNA, the CDR3 is TGTGCCTGGAGTAGCGGCGGGGCTAGCACAGATACGCAGTATTTT.

A single count supports this clone. This chain uses TRBV19 with TRBJ2-7; unclear D gene. The CDR3 extends over 13 amino acids. The V end was cut by 5 bases, the J end by 4 bases, with 12 bases between. From germline, CDR1 is LNHDA and CDR2 SQIVND (reference sequence). CDR3 nucleotide sequence: TGTGCCAGTAGTGTACAGACTGGTTACGAGCAGTACTTC. The encoded protein is CASSVQTGYEQYF.

CDR3 bases: TGCGCCAGCAGCCAAGACGGCGACGGCTGGAACTATGGCTACACCTTC. Translated, it gives CASSQDGDGWNYGYTF. This chain uses TRBV4-1 with TRBJ1-2; D is unclear. The CDR3 contains 16 residues. Trimming cost V 0 bases and J 2 bases, with 13 bases left between them. Per the germline V gene, CDR1 is MGHRA and CDR2 is YSYEKL.

This rearrangement joins TRBV6-5 to TRBJ2-1; 10 bases align to TRBD2. From germline, CDR1 is MNHEY and CDR2 SVGAGI. J gave up 3 bases and V 2 bases, and 1 base lay outside the gene matches. There are 15 residues in the CDR3. DNA for the CDR3: TGTGCCAGCAGTTACGGACTAGCGGACTACAATGAGCAGTTCTTC. It codes for CASSYGLADYNEQFF.

The genes are TRBV19 and TRBJ1-1, with D unresolved. V dropped 7 bases and J dropped 0 bases, with 9 bases sitting between them. CDR1 and CDR2 (germline): LNHDA, SQIVND (reference sequence). This CDR3 spans 13 amino acids. The CDR3 region has the DNA TGTGCCAGTATGGCACCATTGAACACTGAAGCTTTCTTT. Protein: CASMAPLNTEAFF.

The chain is built from TRBV5-1 and TRBJ2-5; no clear D gene. The CDR3 is 15 residues long. V was cut by 4 bases and J by 2 bases, with 15 bases left in between. The germline gives CDR1 SGHRS, CDR2 YFSETQ. CDR3 region: CASSQTRGSQETQYF. The CDR3 nucleotides read TGCGCCAGCAGCCAAACCCGAGGTTCTCAAGAGACCCAGTACTTC.